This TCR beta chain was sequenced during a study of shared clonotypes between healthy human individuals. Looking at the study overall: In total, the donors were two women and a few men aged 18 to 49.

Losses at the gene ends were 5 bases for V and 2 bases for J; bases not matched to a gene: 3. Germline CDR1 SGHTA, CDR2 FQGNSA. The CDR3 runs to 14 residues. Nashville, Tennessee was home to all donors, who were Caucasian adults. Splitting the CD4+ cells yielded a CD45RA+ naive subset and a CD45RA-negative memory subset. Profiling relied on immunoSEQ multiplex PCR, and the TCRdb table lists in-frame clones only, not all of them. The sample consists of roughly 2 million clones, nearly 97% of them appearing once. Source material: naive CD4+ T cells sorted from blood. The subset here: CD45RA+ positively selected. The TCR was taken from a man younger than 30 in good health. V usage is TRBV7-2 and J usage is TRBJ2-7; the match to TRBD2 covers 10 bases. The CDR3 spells CASSPLAGPYEQYF. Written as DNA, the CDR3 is TGTGCCAGCAGCCCACTAGCGGGGCCCTACGAGCAGTACTTC.